This T cell receptor (beta chain) was profiled in a study of blood T cell repertoires in COVID-19. TCRdb keeps only in-frame clones here, not all; method: immunoSEQ multiplex PCR. Of about 140,000 clones in the sample, approximately 84% were seen once. The length of the CDR3 is 15 residues. Germline V CDR1 and CDR2: MNHEY, SVGAGI. The V gene end was trimmed by 5 bases and the J gene end by 4 bases; junction bases not matched to a gene: 5. This clone was counted a few times. V and J are TRBV6-5 and TRBJ2-1, with TRBD1 identical over 10 bases. The sequencing sample was made of peripheral blood. The sequence was obtained from a human donor in a cohort sampled during active COVID-19. Written as DNA, the CDR3 is TGTGCCAGCAGTCAGGGACAGGGGTTTTACAATGAGCAGTTCTTC. Encoded protein: CASSQGQGFYNEQFF.